The T cell receptor beta chain described here comes from a study of OX40 agonist ivuxolimab in advanced cancers. Turning to the study itself: Those treated in dose escalation had hepatocellular carcinoma, melanoma, renal cell cancer or head and neck cancer. Age averaged about 62 years (range about 23 to 85), and just over 80% were male. Findings and caveats of the study: CD4+ and CD8+ blood T cells expanded clonally by week 6 at 0.1 to 3.0 mg/kg.

Assay: immunoSEQ multiplex PCR; the TCRdb copy retains only in-frame clones and omits some. The sample lists 68,000 or so clones, under 95% seen once, with 1.1% in the top ten. As regards this clone: Its antigen is as yet unknown.

Samples were taken at baseline and on day 1 of cycles 4 and 7. The specimen comprised CD4+ or CD8+ T cells sorted from blood, sampled in a trial of the OX40 agonist ivuxolimab. This TCR was sampled from an adult with an advanced solid tumor such as melanoma, head and neck, liver or kidney cancer.

In DNA, the CDR3 is TGTGCCAGCAGCTCGGGACAGGGGAACACCGGGGAGCTGTTTTTT. Protein: CASSSGQGNTGELFF. The genes are TRBV11-3 and TRBJ2-2; 9 bases line up with TRBD1. CDR1 SGHNT and CDR2 YENEEA come from the germline V gene. CDR3 length: 15 amino acids. The ends lost 4 bases at V and 1 base at J; junction bases unmatched: 1.